Each of the 8 T cell receptor beta chains below was sequenced from the same sample in a study of OX40 agonist ivuxolimab in advanced cancers. Assay used: immunoSEQ multiplex PCR; TCRdb lists only in-frame clones, some missing. The sample holds about 68,000 clones, over 75% seen once. The material was CD4+ or CD8+ T cells sorted from blood, obtained in a trial of the OX40 agonist ivuxolimab. These receptors all come from an adult with an advanced solid tumor such as melanoma, head and neck, liver or kidney cancer.

J is TRBJ2-3 and V is TRBV7-9; possibly TRBD1 for D (5 bases). The CDR3 contains 14 residues. Germline CDR1 SEHNR, CDR2 FQNEAQ (reference sequence). V was clipped by 5 bases and J by 2 bases, with 11 bases between them. The CDR3 DNA sequence: TGTGCCAGCAGCCAAGGGGTGAACACAGATACGCAGTATTTT. Encoded protein: CASSQGVNTDTQYF.

This clone was seen once. The chain is built from TRBV6-5 and TRBJ1-1; the D gene is possibly TRBD1 (5 bases). Germline V gene data show CDR1 as MNHEY and CDR2 as SVGAGI. The CDR3 covers 15 residues. Trimming removed 2 bases from V and 0 bases from J, with 10 bases in between. The CDR3, as DNA: TGTGCCAGCAGTTACAATGGGGGAATGAACACTGAAGCTTTCTTT. Its translation: CASSYNGGMNTEAFF.

The chain employs TRBV11-3 and TRBJ1-1, with TRBD1 matching over 8 bases. The CDR3 length is 15 residues. Germline CDR1 reads SGHNT; CDR2 reads YENEEA. The trim removed 5 bases at V and 2 bases at J, leaving 7 bases unmatched. CDR3 sequence reads: CASSTRTGNNTEAFF. The CDR3 bases are TGTGCCAGCAGCACCAGGACAGGGAACAACACTGAAGCTTTCTTT.

The V call is TRBV19, the J call TRBJ1-1; 7 bases map to TRBD1. V shed 4 bases, J shed 4 bases, and the junction held 9 bases outside the gene matches. The CDR3 covers 15 residues. From germline, CDR1 is LNHDA and CDR2 SQIVND (reference sequence). For the CDR3, the DNA is TGTGCCAGTAGTAAGACGACAGGGACGCGCACTGAAGCTTTCTTT. Translation: CASSKTTGTRTEAFF.

This clone was found a few times. The chain employs TRBV5-4 and TRBJ2-7; 7 bases map to TRBD1. CDR3 size: 15 residues. V was pared by 4 bases and J by 0 bases, with 7 bases of the junction left unmatched. Per germline, CDR1 SGHNT and CDR2 YYREEE (reference sequence). CDR3 bases: TGTGCCAGCAGCGCCCGGGACAGCGGCTCCTACGAGCAGTACTTC. This encodes CASSARDSGSYEQYF.

The J gene is TRBJ1-1, the V gene TRBV16; unclear D gene. V was trimmed by 4 bases and J by 5 bases, leaving 11 bases between them. This CDR3 contains 13 residues. Germline CDR1 is KGHSY and CDR2 is FQNENV. The CDR3 region is CASSPSVQTEAFF. For the CDR3, the DNA is TGTGCCAGCAGCCCTTCCGTGCAAACTGAAGCTTTCTTT.

The J gene is TRBJ1-5, the V gene TRBV6-1; D unclear. The V end lost 7 bases, the J end lost 0 bases, and 7 bases lay between the germline ends. The CDR3 covers 13 residues. Germline values: CDR1 MNHNS, CDR2 SASEGT. DNA of the CDR3: TGTGCCAGCAAGGAGATTAGCAATCAGCCCCAGCATTTT. Protein: CASKEISNQPQHF.

Written as DNA, the CDR3 is TGTGCCAGCAGCTTCGGGGCAGGGACATTAGGAAACACCATATATTTT. Its protein product is CASSFGAGTLGNTIYF. The chain carries TRBV5-8 and TRBJ1-3; a possible D gene is TRBD1 (6 bases). CDR1 is SGHTS, CDR2 YDEGEE, per germline. V lost 2 bases and J 4 bases, leaving 16 bases between the germline ends. This CDR3 is 16 amino acids long. Variable domain in full (rest from reference TRBV5-8 and TRBJ1-3): EAGVTQSPTHLIKTRGQQATLRCSPISGHTSVYWYQQALGLGLQFLLWYDEGEERNRGNFPPRFSGRQFPNYSSELNVNALELEDSALYLCASSFGAGTLGNTIYFGEGSWLTVV.